The 21 T cell receptor beta chains below come from one sample, sequenced in a study of CD8 T cells in Susac syndrome. Random hexamers were used to reverse transcribe 0.5 to 1 ug of RNA. Via MiXCR, TCRdb re-called the immunoSEQ multiplex PCR reads, giving one row per CDR3 protein. The data contain about 200,000 distinct CDR3 sequences, roughly 94% of them singletons. Sequencing used CD4+ T cells from PBMCs. The receptors here all came from a human donor in good health.

This clonotype came up once. This chain links TRBV12-3 or TRBV12-4 with TRBJ1-5; 7 bases agree with TRBD1. Trimming took 6 bases from V and 11 from J; bases not matched to a gene: 10. CDR3 length equals 13 residues. Here the CDR3 DNA reads TGTGCCAGCAGCGTCGGACAGGCAGTTGCCCAGCATTTT. Its translation is CASSVGQAVAQHF.

The count of this clonotype is one. The CDR3 bases are TGTGCCAGCAGTGTTGGGGGCTGGGGCACAGATACGCAGTATTTT. Its protein product is CASSVGGWGTDTQYF. The chain carries TRBV2 and TRBJ2-3; a weak D match, TRBD1 (6 bases). V lost 4 bases and J lost 1, with 12 bases in between. The CDR3 loop spans 15 amino acids. CDR1 and CDR2 from the germline V gene are SNHLY and FYNNEI.

V usage is TRBV28 and J usage is TRBJ2-3, with TRBD1 as a possible D gene (5 bases). The CDR3 contains 14 residues. V was trimmed by 4 bases and J by 0 bases, leaving 8 bases between them. Germline V gives CDR1 MDHEN, CDR2 SYDVKM. The CDR3 loop is CASSWTLSTDTQYF. DNA of the CDR3: TGTGCCAGCAGTTGGACACTGAGCACAGATACGCAGTATTTT.

This chain links TRBV5-6 with TRBJ1-3; D might be TRBD1 (6 bases). This CDR3 has 14 residues. V gave up 4 bases and J gave up 3 bases, with 11 bases separating them. Per the germline V gene, CDR1 is SGHDT and CDR2 is YYEEEE. The CDR3 protein is CASSPGQLGNTIYF. CDR3 DNA sequence: TGTGCCAGCAGCCCCGGACAGCTTGGAAACACCATATATTTT. Supplemented by reference TRBV5-6 and TRBJ1-3, the full variable domain reads DAGVTQSPTHLIKTRGQQVTLRCSPKSGHDTVSWYQQALGQGPQFIFQYYEEEERQRGNFPDRFSGHQFPNYSSELNVNALLLGDSALYLCASSPGQLGNTIYFGEGSWLTVV.

The gene calls are TRBV28 and TRBJ2-3, with 7 bases aligning to TRBD1. The ends lost 9 bases at V and 3 bases at J; junction bases unmatched: 15. CDR1 and CDR2 (germline): MDHEN, SYDVKM. There are 16 residues in the CDR3. The CDR3: CASHDNRGNPTDTQYF. CDR3 in DNA: TGTGCCAGTCATGATAACAGGGGCAACCCGACAGATACGCAGTATTTT.

The rearrangement links TRBV12-3 or TRBV12-4 to TRBJ1-2, with D perhaps matching TRBD1 (6 bases). V gave up 5 bases and J gave up 3 bases, with 13 bases separating them. The CDR3 is 14 amino acids. For the CDR3, the DNA is TGTGCCAGCAGTATCAGGGGTTGGGACTATGGCTACACCTTC. Translated: CASSIRGWDYGYTF.

A single count supports this clonotype. The gene calls are TRBV10-3 and TRBJ2-1; the match to TRBD1 covers 11 bases. The ends lost 6 bases at V and 9 bases at J; junction bases unmatched: 13. The CDR3 length is 16 residues. Per germline, CDR1 ENHRY and CDR2 SYGVKD. Here the CDR3 reads CAIRSPGQGAGIEQFF. CDR3 nucleotide sequence: TGTGCCATCAGATCCCCCGGACAGGGGGCTGGAATTGAGCAGTTCTTC.

This clonotype turned up a few times. The chain couples TRBV20-1 to TRBJ2-3; D may be TRBD2 (5 bases). There are 13 residues in the CDR3. Germline CDR1 DFQATT, CDR2 SNEGSKA (reference sequence). The V and J ends lost 3 bases and 3 bases respectively, with 10 bases between them. CDR3 region: CSARGSGTDTQYF. The CDR3 bases are TGCAGTGCTAGGGGTTCGGGGACAGATACGCAGTATTTT.

The V gene is TRBV29-1, the J gene TRBJ1-2; D remains unclear. V lost 0 bases and J 4 bases, leaving 9 bases between the germline ends. Germline loops: CDR1 SQVTM, CDR2 ANQGSEA. The CDR3 consists of 13 residues. CDR3 coding DNA: TGCAGCGTTGAAGATCTACAGTTCTATGGCTACACCTTC. Translated: CSVEDLQFYGYTF.

This sequence joins TRBV20-1 and TRBJ2-7, with 8 bases identical to TRBD1. Germline V gene lookup returns CDR1 DFQATT and CDR2 SNEGSKA (reference sequence). J lost 2 bases, V lost 5 bases, and 5 bases had no gene match. The CDR3 has 13 amino acids. CDR3 in amino acids: CSAAGQVAYEQYF. CDR3 coding DNA: TGCAGTGCTGCGGGACAGGTCGCCTACGAGCAGTACTTC.

J is TRBJ1-1 and V is TRBV20-1; D may be TRBD1 (5 bases). Germline CDR1 DFQATT, CDR2 SNEGSKA (reference sequence). The ends were cut back, 6 bases at V and 6 bases at J, with 11 bases in the middle. CDR3 length equals 11 residues. The CDR3 spells CSARGSAEAFF. The CDR3 DNA reads as TGCAGTGCCCGGGGGTCTGCTGAAGCTTTCTTT.

The V and J genes are TRBV3-1 and TRBJ1-6; TRBD1 might be the D (5 bases). Germline V gives CDR1 LGHDT, CDR2 YNNKEL (reference sequence). V was pared by 4 bases and J by 8 bases, with 12 bases between. The CDR3 totals 14 residues. In DNA, the CDR3 is TGTGCCAGCAGCCTTACAGGCTTGGATTCACCCCTCCACTTT. Encoded protein: CASSLTGLDSPLHF.

The chain is built from TRBV12-3 or TRBV12-4 and TRBJ1-4, with D possibly being TRBD1 (6 bases). V shed 10 bases and J shed 4 bases, with 10 bases lying between them. This CDR3 is 12 amino acids long. The CDR3 here is CATGQSNEKLFF. CDR3 sequence (DNA): TGTGCCACCGGACAGAGTAATGAAAAACTGTTTTTT.

The rearrangement uses TRBV20-1 and TRBJ2-7; the D gene is possibly TRBD1 (6 bases). CDR1 is DFQATT and CDR2 is SNEGSKA in the germline V gene (reference sequence). Trimming took 5 bases from V and 5 from J, leaving 19 bases between them. This CDR3 is built from 14 residues. This CDR3 is CSAAGAPRLDEQYF. The CDR3 DNA sequence: TGCAGTGCTGCAGGGGCTCCGAGGCTCGACGAGCAGTACTTC.

V gene TRBV20-1 combines with J gene TRBJ2-7; 8 bases are a match to TRBD1. Germline V gene data show CDR1 as DFQATT and CDR2 as SNEGSKA (reference sequence). The J segment lost 5 bases and the V segment lost 1 base, leaving 4 bases of the junction unmatched. The CDR3 length is 13 residues. CDR3 sequence reads: CSARGTGIHEQYV. The CDR3 DNA reads TGCAGTGCTAGAGGGACAGGGATCCACGAGCAGTACGTC.

The rearrangement links TRBV7-9 to TRBJ1-2; the D gene is possibly TRBD1 (6 bases). The V end was cut by 4 bases, the J end by 3 bases, with 12 bases between. CDR3 length: 14 residues. Germline V lookup: CDR1 SEHNR, CDR2 FQNEAQ (reference sequence). The CDR3 loop is CASSSLRQDYGYTF. CDR3 DNA sequence: TGTGCCAGCAGCTCCCTCAGACAGGACTATGGCTACACCTTC. The full variable domain, its missing parts supplied by reference TRBV7-9 and TRBJ1-2, is DTGVSQNPRHKITKRGQNVTFRCDPISEHNRLYWYRQTLGQGPEFLTYFQNEAQLEKSRLLSDRFSAERPKGSFSTLEIQRTEQGDSAMYLCASSSLRQDYGYTFGSGTRLTVV.

The V gene is TRBV6-2 or TRBV6-3, the J gene TRBJ2-1, with D unclear. This CDR3 comprises 11 residues. V gave up 0 bases and J gave up 11 bases, with 5 bases separating them. Germline CDR1 and CDR2: MNHEY and SVGEGT. CDR3 sequence: CASSYSIKQFF. CDR3 coding DNA: TGTGCCAGCAGTTACTCGATCAAGCAGTTCTTC.

This rearrangement joins TRBV20-1 to TRBJ1-1; 10 bases agree with TRBD1. V lost 2 bases, J lost 0 bases, and 3 bases stayed unmatched. This CDR3 region has 15 residues. Germline loops: CDR1 DFQATT, CDR2 SNEGSKA (reference sequence). In nucleotides, the CDR3 is TGCAGTGCTAGACCAGGGACAGGGGTGAACACTGAAGCTTTCTTT. This encodes CSARPGTGVNTEAFF.

The V and J genes are TRBV29-1 and TRBJ1-1; D gene uncertain. Trimming shortened V by 0 bases and J by 4 bases, and 9 bases separated the two germline ends. The length of the CDR3 is 13 residues. Germline V gene lookup returns CDR1 SQVTM and CDR2 ANQGSEA. CDR3 DNA sequence: TGCAGCGTTGAAGATACGAAACGCACTGAAGCTTTCTTT. Its protein is CSVEDTKRTEAFF.

The chain is built from TRBV20-1 and TRBJ2-1, with 8 bases fitting TRBD2. V was pared by 5 bases and J by 6 bases, with 12 bases of the junction left unmatched. Germline V gives CDR1 DFQATT, CDR2 SNEGSKA (reference sequence). CDR3 length equals 15 residues. CDR3 amino acids: CSAEGSRGGINEQFF. The CDR3 nucleotides are TGCAGTGCTGAGGGGAGTCGCGGGGGGATCAATGAGCAGTTCTTC.

The chain carries TRBV2 and TRBJ1-1; D is unclear. The germline CDR1 and CDR2 sequences are SNHLY and FYNNEI. The V end lost 6 bases, the J end lost 0 bases, and 8 bases lay between the germline ends. The CDR3 is made up of 13 amino acids. CDR3 in DNA: TGTGCCAGCAGAGCAGACGTGAACACTGAAGCTTTCTTT. It codes for CASRADVNTEAFF.